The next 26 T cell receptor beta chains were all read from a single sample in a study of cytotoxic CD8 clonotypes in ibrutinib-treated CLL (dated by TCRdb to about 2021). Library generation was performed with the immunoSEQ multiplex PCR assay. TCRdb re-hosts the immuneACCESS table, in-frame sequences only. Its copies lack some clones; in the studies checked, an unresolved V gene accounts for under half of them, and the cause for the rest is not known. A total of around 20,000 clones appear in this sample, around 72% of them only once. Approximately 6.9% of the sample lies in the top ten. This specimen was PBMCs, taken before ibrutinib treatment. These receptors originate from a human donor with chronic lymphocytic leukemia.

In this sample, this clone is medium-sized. The CDR3 is CASSPRRLAGDYTGELFF. The CDR3 region has the DNA TGTGCCAGCAGCCCCCGGCGCCTAGCGGGGGATTACACCGGGGAGCTGTTTTTT. The rearrangement links TRBV7-9 to TRBJ2-2; 10 nucleotides agree with TRBD2. CDR1 SEHNR and CDR2 FQNEAQ come from the germline V gene (reference sequence). V was clipped by 5 bases and J by 3 bases; unmatched bases: 12. The CDR3 sequence is 18 residues long.

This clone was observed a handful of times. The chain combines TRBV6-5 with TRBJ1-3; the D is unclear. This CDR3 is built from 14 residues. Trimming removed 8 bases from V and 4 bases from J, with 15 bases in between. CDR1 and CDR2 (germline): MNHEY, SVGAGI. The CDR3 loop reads CASRSSDGGNTIYF. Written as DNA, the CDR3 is TGTGCCAGCCGAAGCTCGGACGGAGGAAACACCATATATTTT.

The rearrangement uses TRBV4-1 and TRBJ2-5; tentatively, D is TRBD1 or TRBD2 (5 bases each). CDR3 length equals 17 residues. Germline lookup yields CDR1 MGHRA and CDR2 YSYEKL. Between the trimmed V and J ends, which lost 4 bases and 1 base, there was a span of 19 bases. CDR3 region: CASSPHGTQVLQETQYF. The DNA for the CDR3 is TGCGCCAGCAGCCCCCACGGGACCCAGGTCCTCCAAGAGACCCAGTACTTC.

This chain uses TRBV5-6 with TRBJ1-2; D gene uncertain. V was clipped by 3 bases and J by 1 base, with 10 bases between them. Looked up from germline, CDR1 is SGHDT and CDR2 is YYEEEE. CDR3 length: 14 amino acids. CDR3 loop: CASSSRIRNYGYTF. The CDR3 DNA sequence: TGTGCCAGCAGCTCGCGGATACGTAACTATGGCTACACCTTC.

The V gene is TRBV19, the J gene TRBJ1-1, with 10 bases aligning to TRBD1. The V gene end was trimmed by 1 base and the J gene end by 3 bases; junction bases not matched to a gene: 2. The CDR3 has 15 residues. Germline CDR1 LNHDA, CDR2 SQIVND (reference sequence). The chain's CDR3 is CASSIAGTGDTEAFF. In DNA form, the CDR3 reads TGTGCCAGTAGTATAGCCGGGACAGGGGACACTGAAGCTTTCTTT.

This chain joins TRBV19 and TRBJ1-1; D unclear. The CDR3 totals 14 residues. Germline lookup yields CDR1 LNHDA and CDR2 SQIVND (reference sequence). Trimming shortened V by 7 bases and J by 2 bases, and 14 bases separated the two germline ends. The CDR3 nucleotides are TGTGCCAGTACGCGAGGACTGCAAAACACTGAAGCTTTCTTT. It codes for CASTRGLQNTEAFF.

The CDR3 loop is CAGRTVGNTDTQYF. DNA for the CDR3: TGTGCCGGGCGGACGGTAGGAAACACAGATACGCAGTATTTT. The chain couples TRBV6-6 to TRBJ2-3; no reliable D call. V lost 11 bases and J 2 bases, leaving 17 bases between the germline ends. This CDR3 region has 14 residues. Germline lookup yields CDR1 MNHNY and CDR2 SVGAGI (reference sequence).

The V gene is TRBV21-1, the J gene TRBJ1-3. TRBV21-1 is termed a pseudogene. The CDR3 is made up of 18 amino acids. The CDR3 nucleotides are TGTGCCAGCAGCAATTTACGCAGCGACGGCCCTCCTGGAAACACCATATATTTT. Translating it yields CASSNLRSDGPPGNTIYF.

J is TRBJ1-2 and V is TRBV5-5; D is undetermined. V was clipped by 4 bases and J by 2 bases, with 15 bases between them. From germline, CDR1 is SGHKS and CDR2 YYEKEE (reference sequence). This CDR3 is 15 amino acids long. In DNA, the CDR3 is TGTGCCAGCAGCGGTCAGCATGGTTTCAACTATGGCTACACCTTC. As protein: CASSGQHGFNYGYTF. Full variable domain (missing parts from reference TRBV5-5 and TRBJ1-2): DAGVTQSPTHLIKTRGQQVTLRCSPISGHKSVSWYQQVLGQGPQFIFQYYEKEERGRGNFPDRFSARQFPNYSSELNVNALLLGDSALYLCASSGQHGFNYGYTFGSGTRLTVV.

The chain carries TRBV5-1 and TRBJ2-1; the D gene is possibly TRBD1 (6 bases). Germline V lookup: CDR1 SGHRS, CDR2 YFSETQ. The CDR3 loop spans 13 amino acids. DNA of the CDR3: TGCGCGTCGGGGCAGGGGTCCTTTAATGAGCAGTTCTTC. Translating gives CASGQGSFNEQFF.

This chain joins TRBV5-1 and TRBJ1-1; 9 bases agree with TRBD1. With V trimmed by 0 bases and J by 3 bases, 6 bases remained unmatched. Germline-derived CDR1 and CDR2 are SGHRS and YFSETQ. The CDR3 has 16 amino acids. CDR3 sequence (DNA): TGCGCCAGCAGCTTGGCCCCGGACAGGGGTGACACTGAAGCTTTCTTT. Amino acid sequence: CASSLAPDRGDTEAFF.

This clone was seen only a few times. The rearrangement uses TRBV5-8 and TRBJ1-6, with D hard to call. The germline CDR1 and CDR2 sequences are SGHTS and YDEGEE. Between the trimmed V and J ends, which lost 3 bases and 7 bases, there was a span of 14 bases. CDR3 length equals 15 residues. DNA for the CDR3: TGTGCCAGCAGCTCCATTGTTCGGAAAAATTCACCCCTCCACTTT. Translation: CASSSIVRKNSPLHF.

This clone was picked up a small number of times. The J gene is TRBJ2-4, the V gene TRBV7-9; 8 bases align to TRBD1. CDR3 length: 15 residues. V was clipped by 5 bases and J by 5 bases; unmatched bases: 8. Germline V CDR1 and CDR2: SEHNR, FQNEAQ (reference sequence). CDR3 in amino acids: CASSLYGQGQNIQYF. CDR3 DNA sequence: TGTGCCAGCAGCCTCTACGGACAGGGTCAAAACATTCAGTACTTC.

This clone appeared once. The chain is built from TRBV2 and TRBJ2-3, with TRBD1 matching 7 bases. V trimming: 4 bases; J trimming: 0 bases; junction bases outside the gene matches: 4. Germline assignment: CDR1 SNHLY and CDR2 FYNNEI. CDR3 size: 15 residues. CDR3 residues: CASSAGTASTDTQYF. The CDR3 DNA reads TGTGCCAGCAGTGCGGGGACAGCTAGCACAGATACGCAGTATTTT.

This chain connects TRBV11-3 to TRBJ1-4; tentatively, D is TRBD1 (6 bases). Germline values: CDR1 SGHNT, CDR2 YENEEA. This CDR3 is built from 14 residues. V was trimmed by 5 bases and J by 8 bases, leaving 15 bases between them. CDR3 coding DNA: TGTGCCAGCAGCGCCCGCAGGGGAGAGGAAAAACTGTTTTTT. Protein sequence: CASSARRGEEKLFF.

CDR3 sequence reads: CASSLTGGTGNTEAFF. The CDR3 DNA is TGTGCCAGCAGCTTAACTGGCGGGACAGGGAACACTGAAGCTTTCTTT. The rearrangement uses TRBV7-3 and TRBJ1-1; TRBD1 agrees at 8 bases. V lost 0 bases, J lost 1 base, and 4 bases stayed unmatched. The CDR3 has 16 residues. Germline CDR1 is SGHTA and CDR2 is FQGTGA.

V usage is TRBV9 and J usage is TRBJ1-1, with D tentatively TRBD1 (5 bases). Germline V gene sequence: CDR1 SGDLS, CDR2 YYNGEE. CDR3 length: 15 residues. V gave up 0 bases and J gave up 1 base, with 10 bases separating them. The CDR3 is CASSVVDGTNTEAFF. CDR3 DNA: TGTGCCAGCAGCGTAGTAGACGGGACGAACACTGAAGCTTTCTTT.

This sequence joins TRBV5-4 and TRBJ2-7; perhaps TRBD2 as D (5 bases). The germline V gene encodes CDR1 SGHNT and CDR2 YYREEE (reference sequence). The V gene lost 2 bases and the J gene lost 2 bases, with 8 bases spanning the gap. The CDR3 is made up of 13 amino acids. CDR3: CASSFFGAYEQYF. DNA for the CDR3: TGTGCCAGCAGCTTTTTCGGGGCCTACGAGCAGTACTTC.

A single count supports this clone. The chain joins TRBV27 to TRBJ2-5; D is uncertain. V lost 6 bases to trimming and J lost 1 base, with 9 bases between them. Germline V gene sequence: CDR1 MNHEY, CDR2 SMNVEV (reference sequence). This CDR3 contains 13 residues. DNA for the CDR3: TGTGCCAGCAGCCCTAAAGCCCAAGAGACCCAGTACTTC. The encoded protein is CASSPKAQETQYF.

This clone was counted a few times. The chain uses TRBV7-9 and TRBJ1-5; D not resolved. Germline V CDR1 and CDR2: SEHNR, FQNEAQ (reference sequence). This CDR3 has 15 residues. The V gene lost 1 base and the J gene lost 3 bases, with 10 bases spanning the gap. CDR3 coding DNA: TGTGCCAGCAGCTTAGTAGGAGGGAACAATCAGCCCCAGCATTTT. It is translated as CASSLVGGNNQPQHF.

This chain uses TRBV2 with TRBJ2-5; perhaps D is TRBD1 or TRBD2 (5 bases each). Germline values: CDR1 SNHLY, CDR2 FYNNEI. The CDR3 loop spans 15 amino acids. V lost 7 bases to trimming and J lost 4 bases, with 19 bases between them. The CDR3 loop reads CASMGLRGRVETQYF. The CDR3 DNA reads TGTGCCAGCATGGGCCTGAGGGGTAGGGTAGAGACCCAGTACTTC.

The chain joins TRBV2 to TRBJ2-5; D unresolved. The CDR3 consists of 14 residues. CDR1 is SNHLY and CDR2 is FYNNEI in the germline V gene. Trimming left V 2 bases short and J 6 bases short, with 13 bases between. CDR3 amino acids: CASSEFNSGQTQYF. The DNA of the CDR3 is TGTGCCAGCAGTGAATTTAACTCTGGGCAGACCCAGTACTTC.

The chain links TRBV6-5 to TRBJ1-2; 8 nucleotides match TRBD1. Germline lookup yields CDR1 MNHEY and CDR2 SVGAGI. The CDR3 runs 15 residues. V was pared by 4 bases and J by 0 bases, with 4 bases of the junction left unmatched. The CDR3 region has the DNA TGTGCCAGCAGTTCAACAGGGGGGCCTAACTATGGCTACACCTTC. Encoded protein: CASSSTGGPNYGYTF.

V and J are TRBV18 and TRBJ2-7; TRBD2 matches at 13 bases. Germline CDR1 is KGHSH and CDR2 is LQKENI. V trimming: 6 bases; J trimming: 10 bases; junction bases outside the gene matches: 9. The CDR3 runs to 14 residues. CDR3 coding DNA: TGTGCCAGCTCGGAGACTAGCGGGAGGCCCCCTCAGTACTTC. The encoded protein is CASSETSGRPPQYF.

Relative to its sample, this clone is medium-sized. The CDR3 loop reads CAARTSGAYNEQFF. CDR3 coding DNA: TGTGCCGCTAGGACTAGCGGAGCCTACAATGAGCAGTTCTTC. V usage is TRBV19 and J usage is TRBJ2-1, with TRBD2 identical over 10 bases. The CDR3 sequence is 14 residues long. J was trimmed by 2 bases and V by 11 bases; bases with no gene match: 6. The germline CDR1 and CDR2 sequences are LNHDA and SQIVND (reference sequence).

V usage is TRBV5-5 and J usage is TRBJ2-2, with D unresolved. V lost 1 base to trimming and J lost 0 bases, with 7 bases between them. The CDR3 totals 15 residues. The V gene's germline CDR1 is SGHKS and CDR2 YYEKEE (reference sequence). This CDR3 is CASSLIPANTGELFF. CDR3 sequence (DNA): TGTGCCAGCAGCTTGATCCCAGCGAACACCGGGGAGCTGTTTTTT.